This is a list of T cell receptor beta chains from one sample in a study of blood T cell repertoires in COVID-19. Assay: immunoSEQ multiplex PCR; the TCRdb copy retains only in-frame clones and omits some. The sample contains fewer than 500,000 clones, 80% to 90% of which appear only once. Material: PBMCs or T cells enriched from blood (not recorded which). These receptors were obtained from a man aged 30 to 45 who had recovered from COVID-19. The conserved cysteine and the conserved F or W are not part of the CDR3 here. Size tells how often a clone was seen (once, few, many) or the class of an expanded clone, and some rows leave it out.

clone size,J gene,V gene,CDR3 protein
-,TRBJ1-2,TRBV18,ASSPRQEEGYT
-,TRBJ1-6,TRBV19,ATQKQGTAYNSPLH
-,TRBJ2-1,TRBV24-1,ATSPGGPYNEQF
-,TRBJ2-5,TRBV5-1,ASSHSQETQY
-,TRBJ2-1,TRBV5-1,ASSLTGEKFNEQF
few,TRBJ2-4,TRBV27,ASGGGDIQY
-,TRBJ2-1,TRBV6-5,ASSYEQGHEQF
-,TRBJ1-4,TRBV18,ASSPGTGFEKLF
-,TRBJ1-1,TRBV4-1,ASSQDNRMNTEAF
-,TRBJ1-4,TRBV4-2,ASSPRQGNNEKLF
-,TRBJ1-6,TRBV9,ASSAPTGASYNSPLH
-,TRBJ2-3,TRBV4-1,ASSQEQRGAGDTQY
-,TRBJ1-2,TRBV10-3,AINWGTGADGYT
-,TRBJ2-3,TRBV7-3,ASSFRGRADTQY
once,TRBJ1-2,TRBV2,AGTLANYGYT
-,TRBJ1-6,TRBV12-3/TRBV12-4,ASSSDSSPLH
-,TRBJ2-3,TRBV20-1,SASNTNSDTQY
-,TRBJ2-7,TRBV10-3,AISGLDGYEQY
many,TRBJ2-3,TRBV19,ASSGGSGGTDTQY
-,TRBJ2-2,TRBV6-4,ASSDIQGAGELF
-,TRBJ1-3,TRBV5-6,ASSRTGYSGNTIY
-,TRBJ1-1,TRBV19,ASSLSAVAEAF
-,TRBJ1-4,TRBV20-1,SARGGTVLF
once,TRBJ2-5,TRBV2,ASSGSTGGRETQY
-,TRBJ1-5,TRBV21-1,ASTKFDAGQGTDQPQH
-,TRBJ2-3,TRBV7-8,ASNPILLAGEDTQY
-,TRBJ1-1,TRBV15,ATSIGAGSGAF
once,TRBJ2-7,TRBV11-3,ASSGEAHEQY
-,TRBJ1-5,TRBV24-1,ATSDGQGNQPQH
-,TRBJ2-3,TRBV9,ASSVVENTDTQY
-,TRBJ2-3,TRBV7-2,ASSISRGAGTTDTQY
-,TRBJ2-3,TRBV15,ATTRAGTDTQY
-,TRBJ1-6,TRBV6-1,ASSETGIDSPLH
-,TRBJ1-5,TRBV19,ASSRVNQPQH
-,TRBJ2-5,TRBV7-6,ASSIGQADQETQY
-,TRBJ1-5,TRBV19,ASSIGTGFSNQPQH
once,TRBJ1-6,TRBV5-4,ASSKTLLSSYNSPLH
-,TRBJ2-1,TRBV5-6,ASIPASGYNEQF
-,TRBJ2-1,TRBV5-5,ASSLFIVSGSFYNEQF
-,TRBJ2-2,TRBV6-5,ASSYSDRSTGELF
-,TRBJ1-2,TRBV9,ASSVSVRVGVYGYT
-,TRBJ2-2,TRBV4-1,ASHRSGGAAGELF
many,TRBJ2-7,TRBV7-2,ASSLAGGVGPYEQY
-,TRBJ1-6,TRBV6-1,ASSEALGASNSPLH